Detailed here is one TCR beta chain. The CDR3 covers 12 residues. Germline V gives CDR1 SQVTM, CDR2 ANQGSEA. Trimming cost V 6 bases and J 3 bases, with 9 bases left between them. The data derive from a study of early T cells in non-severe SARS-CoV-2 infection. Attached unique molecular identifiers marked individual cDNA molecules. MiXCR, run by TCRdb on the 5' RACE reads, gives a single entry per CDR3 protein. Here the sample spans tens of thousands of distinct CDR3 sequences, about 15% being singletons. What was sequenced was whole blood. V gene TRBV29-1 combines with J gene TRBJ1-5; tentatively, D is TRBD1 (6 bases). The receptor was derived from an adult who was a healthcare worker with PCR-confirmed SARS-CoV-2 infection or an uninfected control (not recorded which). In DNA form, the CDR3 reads TGCAGCGTGGGGGACACCAATCAGCCCCAGCATTTT. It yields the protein CSVGDTNQPQHF.